These T cell receptor beta chains were read from a single sample in a study of control samples from healthy donors and cancer patients. The data were produced by immunoSEQ multiplex PCR, yet TCRdb's version contains in-frame clones alone and is incomplete. Seen here are about 90,000 clones, 80% to 95% observed once, and the top ten hold over 1.3%. The material sequenced was blood. Source of these receptors: a woman younger than 45 in good health. Each CDR3 is given with its conserved first and last residue. D genes are given only for firm matches. For some rows the clone size is stated as once, few or many, or as a class when expanded; others skip it.

V	J	size	D	CDR3	DNA
TRBV5-1	TRBJ1-1	-	-	CASSFGGEVAEAFF	TGCGCCAGCAGCTTTGGGGGGGAGGTCGCTGAAGCTTTCTTT
TRBV7-9	TRBJ2-5	-	-	CASSLSLDRQQETQYF	TGTGCCAGCAGCTTAAGTTTGGACAGACAGCAAGAGACCCAGTACTTC
TRBV18	TRBJ2-3	-	-	CASSAPGGGSATTQYF	TGTGCCAGCTCGGCACCAGGGGGAGGTAGTGCCACTACGCAGTATTTT
TRBV5-1	TRBJ1-2	-	-	CASTLGGRIDGYTF	TGCGCCAGCACCCTTGGAGGGCGGATCGATGGCTACACCTTC
TRBV6-4	TRBJ2-1	-	TRBD1	CASSQDRYNEQFF	TGTGCCAGCAGTCAGGACAGGTACAATGAGCAGTTCTTC
TRBV9	TRBJ2-2	-	TRBD1	CASNRGTGGHGELFF	TGTGCCAGCAACCGCGGGACAGGGGGGCACGGGGAGCTGTTTTTT
TRBV28	TRBJ2-3	-	-	CASSLTDTQYF	TGTGCCAGCAGCCTCACAGATACGCAGTATTTT
TRBV6-5	TRBJ1-2	-	-	CASRNEQAVYGYTF	TGTGCCAGCAGAAACGAACAGGCTGTCTATGGCTACACCTTC
TRBV19	TRBJ2-1	-	-	CASSPRTDNEQFF	TGTGCCAGTAGTCCGAGGACTGACAATGAGCAGTTCTTC
TRBV4-1	TRBJ2-7	-	-	CASSQEPGPYEQYF	TGCGCCAGCAGCCAAGAACCGGGACCCTACGAGCAGTACTTC
TRBV2	TRBJ1-5	-	TRBD1	CASSFRQGSNQPQHF	TGTGCCAGCAGCTTTCGACAGGGGTCCAATCAGCCCCAGCATTTT
TRBV5-5	TRBJ1-6	once	TRBD1	CASSTGQGAGSPLHF	TGTGCCAGCAGCACCGGACAGGGTGCGGGTTCACCCCTCCACTTT
TRBV6-5	TRBJ2-5	-	TRBD1	CASSSYRGETQYF	TGTGCCAGCAGTTCGTACAGGGGGGAGACCCAGTACTTC
TRBV18	TRBJ2-2	once	TRBD1	CASSPPGQGLRTGELFF	TGTGCCAGCTCACCACCGGGACAGGGCCTGAGGACCGGGGAGCTGTTTTTT
TRBV2	TRBJ2-5	once	-	CASSASLQKETQYF	TGTGCCAGCAGTGCTAGTCTACAGAAAGAGACCCAGTACTTC
TRBV28	TRBJ1-2	-	-	CASSLPGGTYGYTF	TGTGCCAGCAGTTTGCCCGGAGGGACCTATGGCTACACCTTC
TRBV6-5	TRBJ2-1	-	-	CATMGSSYNEQFF	TGTGCCACCATGGGGAGCTCCTACAATGAGCAGTTCTTC
TRBV6-5	TRBJ1-1	-	TRBD1	CASRFWDRGHTEAFF	TGTGCCAGCAGATTCTGGGACAGGGGGCACACTGAAGCTTTCTTT
TRBV18	TRBJ1-6	-	TRBD1	CASSPGQGTENSPLHF	TGTGCCAGCTCACCAGGACAGGGGACGGAAAATTCACCCCTCCACTTT
TRBV29-1	TRBJ2-1	once	TRBD2	CSAYGLAGFGNEQFF	TGCAGCGCCTATGGACTAGCGGGATTTGGTAATGAGCAGTTCTTC
TRBV6-1	TRBJ1-4	-	-	CASSVNPGATLNEKLFF	TGTGCCAGCAGTGTAAACCCGGGGGCCACATTGAATGAAAAACTGTTTTTT
TRBV7-9	TRBJ2-5	-	TRBD2	CASSSWGGLAEETQYF	TGTGCCAGCAGCTCCTGGGGGGGACTAGCGGAAGAGACCCAGTACTTC
TRBV4-1	TRBJ1-2	medium-sized	-	CASSQAGALSYGYTF	TGCGCCAGCAGCCAAGCCGGGGCGCTTAGCTATGGCTACACCTTC
TRBV11-2	TRBJ2-1	-	TRBD2	CASSLWGGNEQFF	TGTGCCAGCAGCTTATGGGGGGGGAATGAGCAGTTCTTC
TRBV7-8	TRBJ2-7	-	TRBD2	CASSPGLAGIYEQYF	TGTGCCAGCAGCCCGGGACTAGCGGGGATCTACGAGCAGTACTTC